The 25 T cell receptor beta chains given below trace back to one sample, sequenced in a study of radiation and T cells in renal cell carcinoma. Sequenced by immunoSEQ multiplex PCR; TCRdb stores in-frame clones only, minus some. The table includes about 140,000 clones, roughly 80% detected once. Time point in this sample: baseline pretreatment blood. Regarding treatment: 15 Gy SBRT to primary tumor, nephrectomy 4 weeks later. This specimen consisted of blood, obtained from a patient whose treatment included radiotherapy and nephrectomy. All receptors derive from a woman aged 50 to 65 with renal cell carcinoma.

The rearrangement joins TRBV5-1 to TRBJ2-3, with 10 bases lining up with TRBD1. CDR3 length: 17 residues. V was clipped by 7 bases and J by 3 bases; unmatched bases: 14. CDR1 is SGHRS, CDR2 YFSETQ, per germline. CDR3 region: CASCKRFGQGDTDTQYF. In nucleotides, the CDR3 is TGCGCCAGCTGCAAACGGTTTGGACAGGGGGATACAGATACGCAGTATTTT.

This chain links TRBV20-1 with TRBJ2-7; D is ambiguous. Per germline, CDR1 DFQATT and CDR2 SNEGSKA (reference sequence). Trimming took 3 bases from V and 7 from J, leaving 10 bases between them. This CDR3 is 11 amino acids long. The CDR3: CSASPQEEQYF. The CDR3, as DNA: TGCAGTGCTAGTCCCCAGGAAGAGCAGTACTTC.

This chain joins TRBV21-1 and TRBJ1-6. TRBV21-1 is a listed pseudogene. CDR3 length: 17 amino acids. The CDR3 coding sequence is TGTGCCAGCAGCACCACCGGGACGCTCGTCCCTAATTCACCCCTCCACTTT. This sequence encodes CASSTTGTLVPNSPLHF.

V and J are TRBV19 and TRBJ1-5; 7 positions match TRBD1. This CDR3 comprises 14 residues. V lost 5 bases to trimming and J lost 4 bases; unmatched junction nucleotides: 5. Germline V gives CDR1 LNHDA, CDR2 SQIVND (reference sequence). This CDR3 is CASSAGQKNQPQHF. CDR3 in DNA: TGTGCCAGTAGTGCGGGACAGAAAAATCAGCCCCAGCATTTT.

CDR3 amino acids: CASSLAGGGNTGELFF. The CDR3 nucleotides are TGCGCCAGCAGCTTGGCCGGGGGAGGGAACACCGGGGAGCTGTTTTTT. The J gene is TRBJ2-2, the V gene TRBV5-1, with TRBD2 as a possible D gene (6 bases). The CDR3 is 16 amino acids. Germline V CDR1 and CDR2: SGHRS, YFSETQ. Trimming removed 0 bases at V and 1 base at J, with 10 bases between.

CDR3 in DNA: TGTGCCAGCACCGAGGGGCAGAGCTACTATGGCTACACCTTC. It codes for CASTEGQSYYGYTF. The chain joins TRBV28 to TRBJ1-2; maybe TRBD1 (5 bases). CDR1 is MDHEN, CDR2 SYDVKM, per germline. The length of the CDR3 is 14 residues. Trimming cost V 7 bases and J 3 bases, with 15 bases left between them.

The CDR3 region has the DNA TGTGCCAGTAGTCTCCGACAGGGCCCCCTCCACTTT. Translated, it gives CASSLRQGPLHF. The rearrangement uses TRBV19 and TRBJ1-6, with 7 bases fitting TRBD1. This CDR3 is built from 12 residues. The V gene end was trimmed by 5 bases and the J gene end by 13 bases; junction bases not matched to a gene: 5. CDR1 is LNHDA and CDR2 is SQIVND in the germline V gene (reference sequence).

The chain is built from TRBV28 and TRBJ1-1; D is undetermined. Trimming pared 7 bases from V and 4 bases from J, leaving 10 bases between. The germline CDR1 and CDR2 sequences are MDHEN and SYDVKM. The length of the CDR3 is 12 residues. CDR3 sequence (DNA): TGTGCCAGCACCGGGTTGAGCACTGAAGCTTTCTTT. This translates into CASTGLSTEAFF. The variable domain in full, completed from reference TRBV28 and TRBJ1-1, reads DVKVTQSSRYLVKRTGEKVFLECVQDMDHENMFWYRQDPGLGLRLIYFSYDVKMKEKGDIPEGYSVSREKKERFSLILESASTNQTSMYLCASTGLSTEAFFGQGTRLTVV.

The gene calls are TRBV2 and TRBJ1-1; D is perhaps TRBD1 (5 bases). The germline V and J ends were trimmed by 7 bases and 4 bases, with 13 bases remaining between them. The germline CDR1 and CDR2 sequences are SNHLY and FYNNEI. The CDR3 consists of 13 residues. DNA for the CDR3: TGTGCCAGCATCCTGGCAGGGAGCACTGAAGCTTTCTTT. Encoded protein: CASILAGSTEAFF. The full variable domain, rest sourced from reference TRBV2 and TRBJ1-1, is EPEVTQTPSHQVTQMGQEVILRCVPISNHLYFYWYRQILGQKVEFLVSFYNNEISEKSEIFDDQFSVERPDGSNFTLKIRSTKLEDSAMYFCASILAGSTEAFFGQGTRLTVV.

The CDR3 DNA follows: TGTGCCTGGAGTAAGGACACCGTAAACACTGAAGCTTTCTTT. Its protein product is CAWSKDTVNTEAFF. This rearrangement joins TRBV30 to TRBJ1-1, with a tentative D call TRBD1 (5 bases). Trimming left V 2 bases short and J 2 bases short, with 12 bases between. Germline V gene data show CDR1 as GTSNPN and CDR2 as SVGIG (reference sequence). The CDR3 has 14 residues.

The CDR3 nucleotides are TGCAGCGGCCGAGGGACTAGCGGTATGTTCACAGATACGCAGTATTTT. Amino acids: CSGRGTSGMFTDTQYF. This chain links TRBV29-1 with TRBJ2-3; TRBD2 matches 11 bases. Germline CDR1 reads SQVTM; CDR2 reads ANQGSEA. The CDR3 runs 16 residues. The ends lost 7 bases at V and 2 bases at J; junction bases unmatched: 11.

About this clone itself: Other DNA variants within this sample encode the same CDR3. This chain connects TRBV10-3 to TRBJ2-7; no firm D call. This CDR3 comprises 11 residues. V was trimmed by 0 bases and J by 6 bases, leaving 3 bases between them. The V gene's germline CDR1 is ENHRY and CDR2 SYGVKD. The CDR3, as DNA: TGTGCCATCAGTGAGTCGGGCGAGCAGTACTTC. This codes for CAISESGEQYF.

The chain has TRBV6-6 and TRBJ1-2; 8 nucleotides align to TRBD1. The ends lost 6 bases at V and 6 bases at J; junction bases unmatched: 3. The V gene's germline CDR1 is MNHNY and CDR2 SVGAGI (reference sequence). This CDR3 has 12 residues. In DNA form, the CDR3 reads TGTGCCAGCAGCCGGACAGGGAATGGCTACACCTTC. It yields the protein CASSRTGNGYTF.

The J gene is TRBJ2-2, the V gene TRBV18, with no clear D. Deletions cut 3 bases from V and 1 base from J, with 12 bases between. CDR3 size: 16 residues. Germline V gene data show CDR1 as KGHSH and CDR2 as LQKENI. The CDR3, as DNA: TGTGCCAGCTCACCCCTAATTGGGCAGAACACCGGGGAGCTGTTTTTT. Translating gives CASSPLIGQNTGELFF.

The J gene is TRBJ2-5, the V gene TRBV29-1, with 8 nucleotides matching TRBD1. Trimming took 4 bases from V and 2 from J; bases not matched to a gene: 9. Germline CDR1 is SQVTM and CDR2 is ANQGSEA. This CDR3 contains 15 residues. The CDR3 nucleotides read TGCAGCGTTGCGGGAGTCAGGGGGCATCAAGAGACCCAGTACTTC. Amino acid sequence: CSVAGVRGHQETQYF.

This clone turned up a few times. This chain connects TRBV27 to TRBJ1-2, with no clear D. CDR1 is MNHEY, CDR2 SMNVEV, per germline (reference sequence). The CDR3 totals 13 residues. V was cut by 7 bases and J by 4 bases, with 13 bases left in between. The CDR3 sequence: CASNLDGRYGYTF. The CDR3 DNA reads TGTGCCAGCAACCTGGATGGACGCTATGGCTACACCTTC.

This rearrangement joins TRBV6-5 to TRBJ2-5; D call uncertain. The CDR3 has 12 residues. V was clipped by 5 bases and J by 2 bases, with 6 bases between them. Germline V gene lookup returns CDR1 MNHEY and CDR2 SVGAGI. CDR3 protein: CASSTEQETQYF. Written as DNA, the CDR3 is TGTGCCAGCAGTACGGAACAAGAGACCCAGTACTTC.

The chain is built from TRBV9 and TRBJ2-7; 10 bases are a match to TRBD1. Trimming took 5 bases from V and 4 from J; bases not matched to a gene: 9. Germline CDR1 and CDR2: SGDLS and YYNGEE. This CDR3 has 15 residues. CDR3 DNA: TGTGCCAGCAGTCCGGGGACAGGGGAGGGGTACGAGCAGTACTTC. It translates to CASSPGTGEGYEQYF.

The chain couples TRBV5-1 to TRBJ2-3; 9 bases line up with TRBD2. CDR1 is SGHRS, CDR2 YFSETQ, per germline. Germline trimming cut 0 bases from V and 3 bases from J; bases unmatched to any gene: 5. The CDR3 is 16 residues long. The CDR3 nucleotides read TGCGCCAGCAGCTTGGCCCTTAGCGGGGGTACAGATACGCAGTATTTT. It translates to CASSLALSGGTDTQYF.

This chain links TRBV7-3 with TRBJ1-1, with D possibly being TRBD1 (5 bases). Germline loops: CDR1 SGHTA, CDR2 FQGTGA. V was cut by 3 bases and J by 6 bases, with 11 bases left in between. CDR3 length: 13 residues. This chain's CDR3 is CASSFGAQAEAFF. CDR3 in DNA: TGTGCCAGCAGCTTTGGAGCACAGGCTGAAGCTTTCTTT.

V is TRBV4-1 and J is TRBJ1-2; D may be TRBD1 (6 bases). The germline V gene encodes CDR1 MGHRA and CDR2 YSYEKL. V dropped 1 base and J dropped 5 bases, with 11 bases sitting between them. This CDR3 has 14 residues. The CDR3 is CASSQGGGRYGYTF. The CDR3 region has the DNA TGCGCCAGCAGCCAAGGAGGGGGTCGGTATGGCTACACCTTC.

The chain recombines TRBV19 with TRBJ2-3; 7 bases are a match to TRBD2. The CDR3 has 17 amino acids. Germline V gene lookup returns CDR1 LNHDA and CDR2 SQIVND (reference sequence). With V trimmed by 4 bases and J by 1 base, 11 bases remained unmatched. The CDR3 reads CASSTTIWGGGTDTQYF. The CDR3 DNA is TGTGCCAGTAGTACCACTATTTGGGGGGGTGGCACAGATACGCAGTATTTT.

The chain links TRBV10-3 to TRBJ1-3, with 8 nucleotides matching TRBD1. Trimming removed 0 bases from V and 4 bases from J; junction bases left unmatched: 5. This CDR3 contains 16 residues. Germline CDR1 and CDR2: ENHRY and SYGVKD. CDR3 bases: TGTGCCATCAGTGAGTCCCGGACAGGGCAAGGAAACACCATATATTTT. Encoded protein: CAISESRTGQGNTIYF.

The chain uses TRBV25-1 and TRBJ2-2; perhaps TRBD2 as D (5 bases). This CDR3 is built from 14 residues. The germline gives CDR1 MGHDK, CDR2 SYGVNS. V lost 10 bases and J lost 5, with 17 bases in between. CDR3 in DNA: TGTGCCACCGCAGGCAGGAGGTCAACCGGGGAGCTGTTTTTT. This codes for CATAGRRSTGELFF. Complete variable domain (other parts from reference TRBV25-1 and TRBJ2-2): EADIYQTPRYLVIGTGKKITLECSQTMGHDKMYWYQQDPGMELHLIHYSYGVNSTEKGDLSSESTVSRIRTEHFPLTLESARPSHTSQYLCATAGRRSTGELFFGEGSRLTVL.

Concerning this clone: Other DNA sequences in the sample encode the same CDR3. CDR3 in DNA: TGTGCCAGCAGCGCGACAGGGGCCTACGAGCAGTACTTC. Its protein is CASSATGAYEQYF. V is TRBV9 and J is TRBJ2-7; 8 bases are shared with TRBD1. Germline CDR1 SGDLS, CDR2 YYNGEE. The CDR3 is 13 residues long. The trim removed 3 bases at V and 2 bases at J, leaving 1 base unmatched.